This T cell receptor (beta chain) was found in a study of breast tumors, draining lymph nodes, adjacent tissues. This clonotype was detected ten times or more. Its cognate antigen is unknown. V lost 3 bases, J lost 6 bases, and 8 bases stayed unmatched. Germline CDR1 reads SGHTA; CDR2 reads FQGNSA. The CDR3 totals 15 residues. Each CDR3 protein gets one entry after TCRdb re-called the multiplex PCR reads with MiXCR. The data contain 200,000 to 300,000 distinct CDR3 sequences, about 30% of them singletons. Breast cancer patients provided tissue from their axillary draining lymph nodes. Study-level findings and limits: Tumor and nontumor repertoires were significantly more similar in luminal-like than in basal-like breast cancer. Tumor repertoires ranked between lymph nodes and nontumor tissue in diversity, with V and J gene preferences.

The sample was axillary lymph node tissue. The source is a female donor with breast cancer. Some clones in this sample may be carry-over from other donors' samples. The chain employs TRBV7-2 and TRBJ2-7; 10 bases line up with TRBD1. CDR3 sequence reads: CASSFAGTGVGEQYF. The CDR3 bases are TGTGCCAGCAGCTTTGCAGGGACAGGGGTCGGCGAGCAGTACTTC. Based on the CDR3 plus reference TRBV7-2 and TRBJ2-7, the full variable domain is GAGVSQSPSNKVTEKGKDVELRCDPISGHTALYWYRQSLGQGLEFLIYFQGNSAPDKSGLPSDRFSAERTGGSVSTLTIQRTQQEDSAVYLCASSFAGTGVGEQYFGPGTRLTVT.